Listed here are 5 T cell receptor beta chains from one sample, sequenced in a study of T cell changes during pregnancy in multiple sclerosis. The assay was immunoSEQ multiplex PCR, and TCRdb's table has in-frame clones only and misses some. The table has tens of thousands of clones, 85% to 95% seen once. The specimen was CD4+ T cells from peripheral blood mononuclear cells, collected in the second trimester of pregnancy. These receptors were taken from a female donor with multiple sclerosis, enrolled in a pregnancy study.

The CDR3 protein is CASSPVWGTANSPLHF. Written as DNA, the CDR3 is TGTGCCAGCAGCCCGGTATGGGGGACAGCTAATTCACCCCTCCACTTT. This chain joins TRBV5-6 and TRBJ1-6; 7 positions agree with TRBD1. CDR1 is SGHDT, CDR2 YYEEEE, per germline. CDR3 length: 16 residues. Losses at the gene ends were 4 bases for V and 6 bases for J; bases not matched to a gene: 10.

This CDR3 is CASSQTVFNSPLHF. The CDR3 DNA is TGTGCCAGCAGCCAGACAGTTTTTAATTCACCCCTCCACTTT. The rearrangement links TRBV27 to TRBJ1-6, with D perhaps TRBD1 (5 bases). V was cut by 6 bases and J by 6 bases, with 12 bases left in between. The CDR3 sequence is 14 residues long. In germline, CDR1 is MNHEY, CDR2 SMNVEV (reference sequence).

V usage is TRBV28 and J usage is TRBJ2-7; TRBD1 might be the D (5 bases). Germline V CDR1 and CDR2: MDHEN, SYDVKM. V gave up 5 bases and J gave up 6 bases, with 20 bases separating them. The CDR3 covers 15 residues. The CDR3: CASSPRVRGAFEQYF. Written as DNA, the CDR3 is TGTGCCAGCAGTCCTCGGGTCCGTGGGGCCTTCGAGCAGTACTTC. The whole variable domain, remainder taken from reference TRBV28 and TRBJ2-7, is DVKVTQSSRYLVKRTGEKVFLECVQDMDHENMFWYRQDPGLGLRLIYFSYDVKMKEKGDIPEGYSVSREKKERFSLILESASTNQTSMYLCASSPRVRGAFEQYFGPGTRLTVT.

The CDR3 region has the DNA TGCGCCAGCAGCTTGGCCCTAGCGGAAGAGACCCAGTACTTC. It specifies CASSLALAEETQYF. The rearrangement links TRBV5-1 to TRBJ2-5, with TRBD2 identical over 7 bases. V was pared by 0 bases and J by 3 bases, with 2 bases of the junction left unmatched. This CDR3 is built from 14 residues. Germline assignment: CDR1 SGHRS and CDR2 YFSETQ. The full variable domain, with the rest looked up from reference TRBV5-1 and TRBJ2-5, is KAGVTQTPRYLIKTRGQQVTLSCSPISGHRSVSWYQQTPGQGLQFLFEYFSETQRNKGNFPGRFSGRQFSNSRSEMNVSTLELGDSALYLCASSLALAEETQYFGPGTRLLVL.

This clone was seen a few times. V gene TRBV6-5 combines with J gene TRBJ1-2; 8 bases are shared with TRBD1. J was trimmed by 8 bases and V by 10 bases; bases with no gene match: 18. Germline CDR1 reads MNHEY; CDR2 reads SVGAGI. The CDR3 is 15 residues long. The CDR3, as DNA: TGTGCCACTTATAAGCATCAGGGGGCCAATAGGGGCTACACCTTC. This translates into CATYKHQGANRGYTF.